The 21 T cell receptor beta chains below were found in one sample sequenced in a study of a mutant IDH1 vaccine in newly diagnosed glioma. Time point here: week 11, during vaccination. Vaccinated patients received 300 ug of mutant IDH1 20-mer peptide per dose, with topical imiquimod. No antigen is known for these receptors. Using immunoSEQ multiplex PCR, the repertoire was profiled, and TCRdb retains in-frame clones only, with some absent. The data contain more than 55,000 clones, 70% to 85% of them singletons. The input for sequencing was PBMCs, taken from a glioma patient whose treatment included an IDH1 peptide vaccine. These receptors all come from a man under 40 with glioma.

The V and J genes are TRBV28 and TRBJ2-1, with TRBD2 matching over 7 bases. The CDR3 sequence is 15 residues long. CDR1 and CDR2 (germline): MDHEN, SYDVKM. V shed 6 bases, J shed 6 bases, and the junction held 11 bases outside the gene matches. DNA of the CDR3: TGTGCCAGCAGGTGGGGGAGGGCCTCGGGCAATGAGCAGTTCTTC. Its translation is CASRWGRASGNEQFF.

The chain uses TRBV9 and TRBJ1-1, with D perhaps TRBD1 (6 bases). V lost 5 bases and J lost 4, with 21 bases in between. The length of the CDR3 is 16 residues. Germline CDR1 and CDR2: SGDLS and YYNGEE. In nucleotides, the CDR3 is TGTGCCAGCAGTACCGTGGGGGGCATCCTTAGCACTGAAGCTTTCTTT. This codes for CASSTVGGILSTEAFF.

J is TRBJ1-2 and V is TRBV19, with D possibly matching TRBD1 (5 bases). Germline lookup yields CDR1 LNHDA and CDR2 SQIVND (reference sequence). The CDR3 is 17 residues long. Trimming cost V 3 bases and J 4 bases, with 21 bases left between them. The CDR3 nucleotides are TGTGCCAGTAGTATCCGCCAGGGCCCTGGCGTCGGCTATGGCTACACCTTC. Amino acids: CASSIRQGPGVGYGYTF.

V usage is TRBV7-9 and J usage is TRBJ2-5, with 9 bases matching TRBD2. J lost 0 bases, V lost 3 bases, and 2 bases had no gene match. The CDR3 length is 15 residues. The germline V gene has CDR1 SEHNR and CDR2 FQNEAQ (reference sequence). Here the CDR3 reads CASSLSGGHQETQYF. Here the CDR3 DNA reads TGTGCCAGCAGCTTGAGCGGGGGGCACCAAGAGACCCAGTACTTC.

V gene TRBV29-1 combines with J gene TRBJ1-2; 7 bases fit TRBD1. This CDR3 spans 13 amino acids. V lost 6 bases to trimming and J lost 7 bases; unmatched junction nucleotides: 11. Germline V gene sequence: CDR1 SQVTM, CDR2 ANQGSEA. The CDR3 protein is CSVGDDRASGYTF. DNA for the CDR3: TGCAGCGTGGGAGACGACAGGGCGAGTGGCTACACCTTC.

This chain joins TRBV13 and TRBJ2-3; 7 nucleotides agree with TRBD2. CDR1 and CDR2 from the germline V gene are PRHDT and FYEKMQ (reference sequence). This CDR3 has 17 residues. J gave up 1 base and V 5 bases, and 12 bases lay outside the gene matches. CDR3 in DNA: TGTGCCAGCAGCCTACAACGGTTGGGGGGGGGCACAGATACGCAGTATTTT. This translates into CASSLQRLGGGTDTQYF.

CDR3 amino acids: CASSTLARGSNQPQHF. CDR3 nucleotides: TGTGCCAGCAGTACCTTGGCGAGGGGAAGCAATCAGCCCCAGCATTTT. This chain links TRBV28 with TRBJ1-5; tentatively, D is TRBD1 (5 bases). The V gene lost 5 bases and the J gene lost 1 base, with 15 bases spanning the gap. Germline CDR1 is MDHEN and CDR2 is SYDVKM. This CDR3 has 16 residues.

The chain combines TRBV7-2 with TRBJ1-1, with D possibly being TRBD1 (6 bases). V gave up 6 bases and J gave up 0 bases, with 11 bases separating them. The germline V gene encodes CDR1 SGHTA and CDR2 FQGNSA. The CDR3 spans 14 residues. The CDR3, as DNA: TGTGCCAGCAGGACCAGGGGAATGAACACTGAAGCTTTCTTT. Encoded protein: CASRTRGMNTEAFF.

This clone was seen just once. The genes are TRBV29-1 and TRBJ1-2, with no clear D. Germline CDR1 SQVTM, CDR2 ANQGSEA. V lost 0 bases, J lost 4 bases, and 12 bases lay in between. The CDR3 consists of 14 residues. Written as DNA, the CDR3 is TGCAGCGTTGAAGATCACTACGCTTCCTATGGCTACACCTTC. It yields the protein CSVEDHYASYGYTF.

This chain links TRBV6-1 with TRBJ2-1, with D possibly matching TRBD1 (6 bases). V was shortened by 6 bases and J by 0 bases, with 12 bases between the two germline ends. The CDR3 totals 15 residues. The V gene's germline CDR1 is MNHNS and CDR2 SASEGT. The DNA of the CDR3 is TGTGCCAGCAGATCGGACAGAAGCTCCTACAATGAGCAGTTCTTC. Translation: CASRSDRSSYNEQFF.

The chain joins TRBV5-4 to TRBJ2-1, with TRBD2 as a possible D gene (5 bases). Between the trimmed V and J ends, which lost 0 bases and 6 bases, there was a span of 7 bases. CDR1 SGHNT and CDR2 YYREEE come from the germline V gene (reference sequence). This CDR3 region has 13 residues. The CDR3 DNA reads TGTGCCAGCAGCTTGGCGGGGTCCAATGAGCAGTTCTTC. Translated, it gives CASSLAGSNEQFF.

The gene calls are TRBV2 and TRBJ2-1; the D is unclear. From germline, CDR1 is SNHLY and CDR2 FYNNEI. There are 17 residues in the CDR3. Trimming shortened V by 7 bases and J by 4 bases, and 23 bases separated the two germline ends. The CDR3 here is CASTPGGLSRAYNEQFF. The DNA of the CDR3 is TGTGCCAGCACCCCTGGCGGTCTCTCTAGGGCATACAATGAGCAGTTCTTC. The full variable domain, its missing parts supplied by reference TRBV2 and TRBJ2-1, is EPEVTQTPSHQVTQMGQEVILRCVPISNHLYFYWYRQILGQKVEFLVSFYNNEISEKSEIFDDQFSVERPDGSNFTLKIRSTKLEDSAMYFCASTPGGLSRAYNEQFFGPGTRLTVL.

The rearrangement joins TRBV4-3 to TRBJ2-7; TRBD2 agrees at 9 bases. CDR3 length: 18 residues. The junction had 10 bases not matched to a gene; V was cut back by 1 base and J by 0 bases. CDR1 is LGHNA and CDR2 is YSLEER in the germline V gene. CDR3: CASSQVRGGEGNSYEQYF. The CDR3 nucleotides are TGCGCCAGCAGCCAAGTTCGCGGGGGGGAGGGGAACTCCTACGAGCAGTACTTC.

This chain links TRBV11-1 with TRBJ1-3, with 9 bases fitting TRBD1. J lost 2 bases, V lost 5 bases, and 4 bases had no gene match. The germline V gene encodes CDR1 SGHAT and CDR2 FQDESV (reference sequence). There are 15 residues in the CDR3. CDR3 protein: CASSARTGAGNTIYF. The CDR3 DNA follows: TGTGCCAGCAGCGCCCGGACAGGGGCTGGAAACACCATATATTTT.

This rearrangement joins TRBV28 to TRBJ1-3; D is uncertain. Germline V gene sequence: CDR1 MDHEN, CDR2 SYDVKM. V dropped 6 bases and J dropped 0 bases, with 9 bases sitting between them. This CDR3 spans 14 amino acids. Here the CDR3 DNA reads TGTGCCAGCAGAATCCGGCTCTCTGGAAACACCATATATTTT. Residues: CASRIRLSGNTIYF.

In nucleotides, the CDR3 is TGTGCCAGCAGTATGGGCGGAGCGAGACCTTACAATGAGCAGTTCTTC. Translated: CASSMGGARPYNEQFF. The gene calls are TRBV28 and TRBJ2-1; D is undetermined. Trimming stripped 5 bases from V and 4 bases from J, with 18 bases between. CDR3 length: 16 amino acids. Germline-derived CDR1 and CDR2 are MDHEN and SYDVKM.

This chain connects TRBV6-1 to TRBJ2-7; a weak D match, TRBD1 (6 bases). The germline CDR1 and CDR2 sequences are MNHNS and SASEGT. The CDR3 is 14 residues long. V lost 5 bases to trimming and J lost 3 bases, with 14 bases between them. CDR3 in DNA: TGTGCCAGCAGTATACGGACAGACTTCTACGAGCAGTACTTC. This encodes CASSIRTDFYEQYF.

The CDR3 loop is CASSLRRAGGPRETQYF. DNA for the CDR3: TGTGCCAGCAGTCTCCGGAGAGCGGGAGGGCCTCGGGAGACCCAGTACTTC. The chain recombines TRBV27 with TRBJ2-5; 10 bases are a match to TRBD2. J gave up 5 bases and V 5 bases, and 14 bases lay outside the gene matches. In germline, CDR1 is MNHEY, CDR2 SMNVEV (reference sequence). The CDR3 runs 17 residues.

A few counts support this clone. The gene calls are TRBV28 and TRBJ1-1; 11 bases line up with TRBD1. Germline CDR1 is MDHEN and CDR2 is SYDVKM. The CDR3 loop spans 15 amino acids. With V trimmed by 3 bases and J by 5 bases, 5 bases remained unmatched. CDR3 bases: TGTGCCAGCAGTTTTTATGGGGACAGGGGGACTGAAGCTTTCTTT. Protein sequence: CASSFYGDRGTEAFF.

The DNA of the CDR3 is TGTGCCACCGATGGACGTACCCAGTACTTC. It translates to CATDGRTQYF. This rearrangement joins TRBV2 to TRBJ2-5; D not resolved. Germline-derived CDR1 and CDR2 are SNHLY and FYNNEI. Deletions cut 10 bases from V and 8 bases from J, with 11 bases between. CDR3 length equals 10 residues. The whole variable domain, remainder taken from reference TRBV2 and TRBJ2-5, is EPEVTQTPSHQVTQMGQEVILRCVPISNHLYFYWYRQILGQKVEFLVSFYNNEISEKSEIFDDQFSVERPDGSNFTLKIRSTKLEDSAMYFCATDGRTQYFGPGTRLLVL.

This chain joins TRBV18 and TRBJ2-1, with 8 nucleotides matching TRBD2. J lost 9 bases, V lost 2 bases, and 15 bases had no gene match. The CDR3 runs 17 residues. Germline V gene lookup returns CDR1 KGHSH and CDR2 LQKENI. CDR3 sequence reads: CASSPIRWPAGDGEQFF. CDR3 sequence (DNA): TGTGCCAGCTCACCAATTCGCTGGCCAGCGGGAGACGGTGAGCAGTTCTTC.